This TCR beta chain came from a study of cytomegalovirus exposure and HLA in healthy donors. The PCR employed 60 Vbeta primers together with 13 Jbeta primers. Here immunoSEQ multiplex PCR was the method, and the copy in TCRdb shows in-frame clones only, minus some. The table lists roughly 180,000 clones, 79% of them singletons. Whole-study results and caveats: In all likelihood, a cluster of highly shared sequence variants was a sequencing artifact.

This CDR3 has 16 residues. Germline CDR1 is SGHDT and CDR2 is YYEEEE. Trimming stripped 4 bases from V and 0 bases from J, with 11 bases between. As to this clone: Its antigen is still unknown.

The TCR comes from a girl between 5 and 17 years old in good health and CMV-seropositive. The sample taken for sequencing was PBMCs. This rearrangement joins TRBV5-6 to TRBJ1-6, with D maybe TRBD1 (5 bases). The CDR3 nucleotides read TGTGCCAGCAGCGTTCAGGGAAGCTCCTATAATTCACCCCTCCACTTT. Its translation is CASSVQGSSYNSPLHF. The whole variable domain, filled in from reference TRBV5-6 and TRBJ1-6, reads DAGVTQSPTHLIKTRGQQVTLRCSPKSGHDTVSWYQQALGQGPQFIFQYYEEEERQRGNFPDRFSGHQFPNYSSELNVNALLLGDSALYLCASSVQGSSYNSPLHFGNGTRLTVT.